The clone carrying this TCR beta chain was recorded a few times. What it binds is unknown. Germline trimming cut 3 bases from V and 4 bases from J; bases unmatched to any gene: 7. The germline V gene has CDR1 LNHDA and CDR2 SQIVND (reference sequence). This CDR3 is built from 16 residues. The sample originates from a study of beta chain features in type 1 diabetes. Study findings and constraints: Type 1 diabetes patients showed a moderate but significant shortening of TCRB CDR3s in all four CD4+ subsets.

The authors reverse transcribed all of the isolated RNA, so sequencing captured expressed TCRB transcripts. TCRdb's table, derived via immunoSEQ multiplex PCR, lists solely in-frame clones and lacks some. There are about 700,000 clones in the sample; around 15% occur only once, and 0.022% lies in the top ten. The chain uses TRBV19 and TRBJ1-5, with 9 bases lining up with TRBD1. The TCR sequence derives from a man between 18 and 29 years old with type 1 diabetes. Material: naive CD4+ T cells from blood. Written as DNA, the CDR3 is TGTGCCAGTAGTATCCTACCGGGACAGGGTAATCAGCCCCAGCATTTT. It specifies CASSILPGQGNQPQHF. Supplemented by reference TRBV19 and TRBJ1-5, the full variable domain reads DGGITQSPKYLFRKEGQNVTLSCEQNLNHDAMYWYRQDPGQGLRLIYYSQIVNDFQKGDIAEGYSVSREKKESFPLTVTSAQKNPTAFYLCASSILPGQGNQPQHFGDGTRLSIL.